Following are 28 T cell receptor beta chains from one sample sequenced in a study of cytomegalovirus exposure and HLA in healthy donors. The PCR employed 60 Vbeta primers together with 13 Jbeta primers. The method was immunoSEQ multiplex PCR; TCRdb's version includes in-frame clones alone and lacks a portion of them. In the table there are 100,000 to 150,000 clones, less than 80% of which are singletons. The specimen was PBMCs. All receptors derive from a woman aged 50 to 60 in good health and CMV-seronegative.

The rearrangement joins TRBV6-1 to TRBJ2-2; the D gene is possibly TRBD1 (6 bases). The CDR3 sequence is 15 residues long. Trimming took off 2 bases at V and 3 bases at J, with 10 bases between the two ends. Germline CDR1 and CDR2: MNHNS and SASEGT. DNA of the CDR3: TGTGCCAGCAGTGAACTAACAGGGTACACCGGGGAGCTGTTTTTT. This translates into CASSELTGYTGELFF.

The chain combines TRBV9 with TRBJ1-1; TRBD1 might be the D (6 bases). CDR1 SGDLS and CDR2 YYNGEE come from the germline V gene. V lost 3 bases and J lost 4, with 16 bases in between. The length of the CDR3 is 15 residues. CDR3 nucleotide sequence: TGTGCCAGCAGCGCCTTAGGGGGGGCGGGCACTGAAGCTTTCTTT. This gives the protein CASSALGGAGTEAFF.

The chain has TRBV28 and TRBJ1-5; perhaps TRBD1 as D (6 bases). Germline loops: CDR1 MDHEN, CDR2 SYDVKM. The CDR3 runs to 15 residues. Deletions cut 8 bases from V and 7 bases from J, with 21 bases between. CDR3 nucleotides: TGTGCCAGCCCGCCCGGTAGGGGGATTGGGCAGCCCCAGCATTTT. This encodes CASPPGRGIGQPQHF.

V is TRBV28 and J is TRBJ2-1, with D perhaps TRBD1 (5 bases). CDR1 MDHEN and CDR2 SYDVKM come from the germline V gene. There are 12 residues in the CDR3. V lost 8 bases and J 15 bases, leaving 20 bases between the germline ends. The CDR3 sequence: CASSHRTQDSFF. The CDR3 DNA reads as TGTGCCAGCTCGCACAGGACCCAAGATTCGTTCTTC.

This clone was picked up a small number of times. This rearrangement joins TRBV7-2 to TRBJ1-3; D gene unclear. V was trimmed by 1 base and J by 0 bases, leaving 7 bases between them. CDR3 length: 15 residues. Germline-derived CDR1 and CDR2 are SGHTA and FQGNSA. The CDR3 DNA sequence: TGTGCCAGCAGCTTAGGACTCGGCTCTGGAAACACCATATATTTT. Translation gives CASSLGLGSGNTIYF.

This clone was recorded only once. This CDR3 reads CASISQGHEQFF. CDR3 coding DNA: TGTGCCAGCATCTCGCAGGGTCATGAGCAGTTCTTC. The chain is built from TRBV6-6 and TRBJ2-1, with D possibly being TRBD1 (5 bases). Germline V gene sequence: CDR1 MNHNY, CDR2 SVGAGI (reference sequence). V was pared by 7 bases and J by 8 bases, with 12 bases between. The CDR3 consists of 12 residues.

The gene calls are TRBV30 and TRBJ2-2; D is unclear. With 0 bases removed from V and 6 bases from J, the gap between germline ends came to 8 bases. Germline V gene lookup returns CDR1 GTSNPN and CDR2 SVGIG (reference sequence). The CDR3 runs 13 residues. CDR3 in amino acids: CAWSVRVAGELFF. The CDR3 DNA reads as TGTGCCTGGAGTGTACGAGTTGCCGGGGAGCTGTTTTTT.

The V and J genes are TRBV19 and TRBJ2-3; TRBD2 might be the D (6 bases). From germline, CDR1 is LNHDA and CDR2 SQIVND (reference sequence). This CDR3 contains 16 residues. Trimming cost V 4 bases and J 4 bases, with 18 bases left between them. The CDR3 DNA reads as TGTGCCAGTAGTAAAGAGGAGGGAGCCGCCTCAGATACGCAGTATTTT. Its protein is CASSKEEGAASDTQYF. Combining the CDR3 with reference TRBV19 and TRBJ2-3 gives the whole variable domain DGGITQSPKYLFRKEGQNVTLSCEQNLNHDAMYWYRQDPGQGLRLIYYSQIVNDFQKGDIAEGYSVSREKKESFPLTVTSAQKNPTAFYLCASSKEEGAASDTQYFGPGTRLTVL.

This clone has a handful of counts. This chain joins TRBV28 and TRBJ1-1; TRBD1 agrees at 9 bases. V shed 6 bases, J shed 5 bases, and the junction held 10 bases outside the gene matches. In germline, CDR1 is MDHEN, CDR2 SYDVKM. This CDR3 contains 15 residues. The CDR3 DNA reads TGTGCCAGCAGCTCCCCACAGGGGGCTGGAACTGAAGCTTTCTTT. Protein product: CASSSPQGAGTEAFF.

The chain is built from TRBV5-4 and TRBJ2-5; D is perhaps TRBD2 (6 bases). This CDR3 comprises 13 residues. CDR1 and CDR2 from the germline V gene are SGHNT and YYREEE (reference sequence). With 4 bases removed from V and 5 bases from J, the gap between germline ends came to 12 bases. Here the CDR3 reads CASSDTGGETQYF. In DNA, the CDR3 is TGTGCCAGCAGCGACACCGGAGGGGAGACCCAGTACTTC.

The V and J genes are TRBV28 and TRBJ1-3; D might be TRBD1 (6 bases). This CDR3 has 17 residues. Germline V gene data show CDR1 as MDHEN and CDR2 as SYDVKM. The germline V and J ends were trimmed by 5 bases and 0 bases, with 17 bases remaining between them. The CDR3 loop is CASSSPTGPASGNTIYF. The CDR3 nucleotides are TGTGCCAGCAGTAGCCCGACAGGACCCGCCTCTGGAAACACCATATATTTT.

The rearrangement joins TRBV28 to TRBJ2-5, with 9 bases fitting TRBD2. The DNA end is more similar to TRBJ2-7, so the J call may be wrong. The CDR3 has 15 residues. Looked up from germline, CDR1 is MDHEN and CDR2 is SYDVKM. The CDR3 loop reads CASSRIAGAGHEQYF. CDR3 sequence (DNA): TGTGCCAGCAGTCGTATAGCGGGAGCGGGCCACGAGCAGTACTTC.

This clone was detected only once. The chain links TRBV28 to TRBJ1-4; maybe TRBD1 (5 bases). CDR1 is MDHEN and CDR2 is SYDVKM in the germline V gene. Trimming stripped 11 bases from V and 2 bases from J, with 15 bases between. There are 14 residues in the CDR3. Here the CDR3 DNA reads TGTGCCGCAGGCGGGACGACCACTAATGAAAAACTGTTTTTT. It translates to CAAGGTTTNEKLFF.

This clone was counted a single time. CDR3 sequence: CASSMVAGGNEQFF. In DNA, the CDR3 is TGTGCCAGCAGTATGGTGGCGGGAGGAAATGAGCAGTTCTTC. This rearrangement joins TRBV11-3 to TRBJ2-1; TRBD2 matches at 8 bases. In germline, CDR1 is SGHNT, CDR2 YENEEA. Germline trimming cut 6 bases from V and 7 bases from J; bases unmatched to any gene: 8. The CDR3 spans 14 residues. The entire variable domain, with the rest obtained from reference TRBV11-3 and TRBJ2-1, is as follows: EAGVVQSPRYKIIEKKQPVAFWCNPISGHNTLYWYLQNLGQGPELLIRYENEEAVDDSQLPKDRFSAERLKGVDSTLKIQPAELGDSAVYLCASSMVAGGNEQFFGPGTRLTVL.

This chain connects TRBV28 to TRBJ1-4, with 9 bases fitting TRBD1. This CDR3 contains 15 residues. Germline V lookup: CDR1 MDHEN, CDR2 SYDVKM. V was clipped by 8 bases and J by 4 bases; unmatched bases: 8. The CDR3 nucleotides read TGTGCCAGCGGGACGGGACAGGGAAATAATGAAAAACTGTTTTTT. It encodes CASGTGQGNNEKLFF. Combining the CDR3 with reference TRBV28 and TRBJ1-4 gives the whole variable domain DVKVTQSSRYLVKRTGEKVFLECVQDMDHENMFWYRQDPGLGLRLIYFSYDVKMKEKGDIPEGYSVSREKKERFSLILESASTNQTSMYLCASGTGQGNNEKLFFGSGTQLSVL.

CDR3 nucleotide sequence: TGTGCCAGCAGCTCCCAACAGGGGGCTGCGGCTTTCTTT. Its protein product is CASSSQQGAAAFF. The rearrangement uses TRBV11-2 and TRBJ1-1; TRBD1 matches 9 bases. Per germline, CDR1 SGHAT and CDR2 FQNNGV. The CDR3 runs to 13 residues. Losses at the gene ends were 4 bases for V and 11 bases for J; bases not matched to a gene: 8. Filled out from reference TRBV11-2 and TRBJ1-1, the complete variable domain reads EAGVAQSPRYKIIEKRQSVAFWCNPISGHATLYWYQQILGQGPKLLIQFQNNGVVDDSQLPKDRFSAERLKGVDSTLKIQPAKLEDSAVYLCASSSQQGAAAFFGQGTRLTVV.

For the CDR3, the DNA is TGTGCCTGGAGTGTGACAGGGGACGTCTCGGTTTTCTTT. Encoded protein: CAWSVTGDVSVFF. The gene calls are TRBV30 and TRBJ1-1; 8 bases are a match to TRBD1. The CDR3 has 13 residues. The junction had 10 bases not matched to a gene; V was cut back by 0 bases and J by 13 bases. Germline assignment: CDR1 GTSNPN and CDR2 SVGIG (reference sequence).

The V call is TRBV6-5, the J call TRBJ2-1; 7 nucleotides agree with TRBD2. The ends lost 4 bases at V and 5 bases at J; junction bases unmatched: 2. The germline V gene encodes CDR1 MNHEY and CDR2 SVGAGI. This CDR3 is built from 13 residues. DNA for the CDR3: TGTGCCAGCAGTTTAGGACTAGACAATGAGCAGTTCTTC. Protein product: CASSLGLDNEQFF.

The chain combines TRBV27 with TRBJ1-3, with TRBD1 matching over 7 bases. Germline lookup yields CDR1 MNHEY and CDR2 SMNVEV (reference sequence). The CDR3 extends over 17 amino acids. The ends lost 5 bases at V and 0 bases at J; junction bases unmatched: 10. CDR3 sequence (DNA): TGTGCCAGCAGTCCAGGCCGGGGACAGCCCTCTGGAAACACCATATATTTT. This translates into CASSPGRGQPSGNTIYF.

The chain uses TRBV5-6 and TRBJ2-7, with D maybe TRBD2 (5 bases). The germline V gene encodes CDR1 SGHDT and CDR2 YYEEEE. V was cut by 4 bases and J by 6 bases, with 5 bases left in between. CDR3 size: 10 residues. The CDR3 is CASSGGEQYF. The DNA for the CDR3 is TGTGCCAGCAGCGGAGGCGAGCAGTACTTC.

The chain combines TRBV11-2 with TRBJ1-2; D possibly corresponds to TRBD1 (5 bases). Trimming cost V 0 bases and J 10 bases, with 9 bases left between them. This CDR3 region has 12 residues. CDR1 and CDR2 from the germline V gene are SGHAT and FQNNGV. The CDR3 loop is CASSLEGENYTF. CDR3 DNA: TGTGCCAGCAGCTTAGAAGGGGAAAACTACACCTTC.

This clone was seen a handful of times. The rearrangement joins TRBV19 to TRBJ2-1, with D perhaps matching TRBD1 (5 bases). Germline V gene data show CDR1 as LNHDA and CDR2 as SQIVND (reference sequence). The V gene lost 3 bases and the J gene lost 0 bases, with 12 bases spanning the gap. This CDR3 spans 16 amino acids. CDR3: CASSIPTASSYNEQFF. CDR3 nucleotide sequence: TGTGCCAGTAGTATCCCGACAGCGAGCTCCTACAATGAGCAGTTCTTC.

The chain is built from TRBV6-6 and TRBJ2-1; 8 bases match TRBD2. Germline values: CDR1 MNHNY, CDR2 SVGAGI (reference sequence). The ends lost 5 bases at V and 7 bases at J; junction bases unmatched: 4. CDR3 length: 13 residues. CDR3 coding DNA: TGTGCCAGCAGTCCGACTAGCGTAAATGAGCAGTTCTTC. Translating gives CASSPTSVNEQFF.

The chain combines TRBV25-1 with TRBJ2-1, with 9 bases lining up with TRBD2. V lost 2 bases to trimming and J lost 15 bases; unmatched junction nucleotides: 5. In germline, CDR1 is MGHDK, CDR2 SYGVNS. CDR3 length equals 12 residues. The CDR3 DNA follows: TGTGCCAGCAGTGAAGTAGGACTAGCGCTGTTCTTC. Protein: CASSEVGLALFF.

Here the CDR3 reads CASRLAVLGRDFRNEQFF. The CDR3 nucleotides are TGTGCAAGTCGCTTAGCGGTTTTGGGCAGGGACTTTAGGAATGAGCAGTTCTTC. The chain joins TRBV12-2 to TRBJ2-1; TRBD2, the D gene given by the table, was not confirmed from the DNA. TRBV12-2 is an annotated pseudogene. This CDR3 comprises 18 residues.

The rearrangement links TRBV5-4 to TRBJ2-1; 10 bases map to TRBD2. Trimming removed 0 bases from V and 9 bases from J; junction bases left unmatched: 9. This CDR3 contains 16 residues. Germline CDR1 SGHNT, CDR2 YYREEE (reference sequence). This CDR3 is CASSLVVAGGIGEQFF. DNA for the CDR3: TGTGCCAGCAGCTTGGTAGTAGCGGGAGGCATTGGTGAGCAGTTCTTC.

This clone was seen more than once but under ten times. The gene calls are TRBV13 and TRBJ1-2; D is unresolved. The V and J ends lost 6 bases and 0 bases respectively, with 5 bases between them. The CDR3 totals 12 residues. Germline CDR1 and CDR2: PRHDT and FYEKMQ (reference sequence). DNA for the CDR3: TGTGCCAGCAGTCAGGCTAACTATGGCTACACCTTC. Translated: CASSQANYGYTF.

The chain is built from TRBV11-2 and TRBJ2-7; 8 bases fit TRBD2. The CDR3 covers 14 residues. V was clipped by 5 bases and J by 3 bases; unmatched bases: 6. From germline, CDR1 is SGHAT and CDR2 FQNNGV. The chain's CDR3 is CASSRGGMYYEQYF. CDR3 in DNA: TGTGCCAGCAGCCGGGGGGGGATGTACTACGAGCAGTACTTC.